The text below deals with one T cell receptor (beta chain). Data came from immunoSEQ multiplex PCR; TCRdb stores just in-frame clones and leaves some out. The table includes about 120,000 clones, 85% to 90% detected once. The CDR3 spans 13 residues. Germline assignment: CDR1 SGHTS and CDR2 YDEGEE. V was cut by 2 bases and J by 4 bases, with 9 bases left in between. This record comes from a study of control samples from healthy donors and cancer patients. The V call is TRBV5-8, the J call TRBJ1-2, with D possibly TRBD1 on 6 matching bases. This sequence originates from a woman in her fifties or sixties with colorectal cancer. Sequencing used PBMCs. CDR3: CASSFQGPYGYTF. Here the CDR3 DNA reads TGTGCCAGCAGCTTTCAGGGGCCCTATGGCTACACCTTC.